This TCR beta chain was retrieved from a study of technical replicates of blood from a few donors. Germline loops: CDR1 SGHTA, CDR2 FQGNSA. V shed 4 bases and J shed 2 bases, with 11 bases lying between them. This CDR3 has 15 amino acids. The data were produced by immunoSEQ multiplex PCR, yet TCRdb's version contains in-frame clones alone and is incomplete. The data hold 70,000 to 80,000 clones, with 95% to 97% observed a single time. The chain uses TRBV7-2 and TRBJ1-4; D is possibly TRBD1 (5 bases). This TCR derives from a human donor in good health. Sequencing was carried out using T cells isolated from PBMCs. The CDR3, as DNA: TGTGCCAGCAGCTACCCCCCAGGGACTAATGAAAAACTGTTTTTT. This encodes CASSYPPGTNEKLFF.